A single sample gave rise to the 31 T cell receptor beta chains below, sequenced in a study of patients and donors after allogeneic stem cell transplantation. TCRdb fed the RT-PCR reads into MiXCR, producing one record per CDR3 protein. The sample includes about 960,000 distinct CDR3 sequences, about 20% of them seen just once. The sequencing input was blood, either unsorted or a sorted T cell fraction (not recorded which). These receptor sequences come from a human donor who was either an allogeneic HSCT recipient or a stem cell or donor lymphocyte infusion donor (not recorded which). It is not recorded whose cells these are; they may come from a transplant donor.

The sample holds a few counts of this clonotype. This chain joins TRBV5-1 and TRBJ2-6, with D perhaps being TRBD1 or TRBD2 (5 bases each). The CDR3 runs to 19 residues. V shed 4 bases and J shed 0 bases, with 20 bases lying between them. Germline assignment: CDR1 SGHRS and CDR2 YFSETQ. CDR3 in amino acids: CASSTRWDRVSSGANVLTF. CDR3 nucleotides: TGCGCCAGCAGCACCCGATGGGACCGCGTCAGCTCTGGGGCCAACGTCCTGACTTTC. Full variable domain (remainder filled in from reference TRBV5-1 and TRBJ2-6): KAGVTQTPRYLIKTRGQQVTLSCSPISGHRSVSWYQQTPGQGLQFLFEYFSETQRNKGNFPGRFSGRQFSNSRSEMNVSTLELGDSALYLCASSTRWDRVSSGANVLTFGAGSRLTVL.

This clonotype occurred a few times. The rearrangement uses TRBV5-1 and TRBJ2-3; TRBD2 might be the D (5 bases). Germline CDR1 reads SGHRS; CDR2 reads YFSETQ. The V end lost 4 bases, the J end lost 2 bases, and 14 bases lay between the germline ends. The CDR3 has 15 amino acids. CDR3: CASSVGRAHTDTQYF. The CDR3 region has the DNA TGCGCCAGCAGCGTAGGGCGGGCACACACAGATACGCAGTATTTT.

This clonotype was picked up many times. The rearrangement joins TRBV5-1 to TRBJ1-1; D is unresolved. The CDR3 contains 15 residues. Germline CDR1 SGHRS, CDR2 YFSETQ. The ends were cut back, 2 bases at V and 1 base at J, with 12 bases in the middle. The CDR3 reads CASSFWTGPNTEAFF. The CDR3 DNA reads as TGCGCCAGCAGCTTTTGGACGGGCCCGAACACTGAAGCTTTCTTT.

The chain uses TRBV3-1 and TRBJ1-1; no clear D. CDR1 and CDR2 (germline): LGHDT, YNNKEL (reference sequence). V was clipped by 6 bases and J by 3 bases, with 14 bases between them. This CDR3 has 14 residues. The CDR3 region has the DNA TGTGCCAGCAGTCTCCTCTTAAGCGACACTGAAGCTTTCTTT. As protein: CASSLLLSDTEAFF.

About this clonotype: A much bigger clone sits one base away, suggesting this may be a read error. The CDR3 sequence: CASSQSYEQFF. CDR3 sequence (DNA): TGTGCCAGCAGCCAATCCTATGAGCAGTTCTTC. The chain carries TRBV3-1 and TRBJ2-1; the D is unclear. Germline loops: CDR1 LGHDT, CDR2 YNNKEL (reference sequence). The CDR3 totals 11 residues. V was trimmed by 2 bases and J by 8 bases, leaving 4 bases between them.

This clonotype has more than one count but fewer than ten. The chain has TRBV7-3 and TRBJ2-5; weak D call: TRBD2 (5 bases). CDR1 is SGHTA, CDR2 FQGTGA, per germline. Trimming cost V 5 bases and J 7 bases, with 14 bases left between them. The CDR3 has 13 amino acids. The CDR3 bases are TGTGCCAGCAGCCCCAGCCGGAGCGGGACCCAGTACTTC. Encoded protein: CASSPSRSGTQYF.

CDR3 nucleotides: TGTGCCAGCAGTTTATGGGGGAGGGCCCGTACAGATACGCAGTATTTT. Translating it yields CASSLWGRARTDTQYF. The V and J genes are TRBV27 and TRBJ2-3; 7 bases align to TRBD2. The CDR3 loop spans 16 amino acids. V trimming: 1 base; J trimming: 3 bases; junction bases outside the gene matches: 7. CDR1 and CDR2 from the germline V gene are MNHEY and SMNVEV (reference sequence).

The rearrangement uses TRBV12-3 or TRBV12-4 and TRBJ1-1; 9 positions agree with TRBD1. The CDR3 extends over 14 amino acids. The ends lost 5 bases at V and 10 bases at J; junction bases unmatched: 11. The CDR3 here is CASSADRGVTGAFF. The DNA for the CDR3 is TGTGCCAGCAGTGCCGACAGGGGGGTGACCGGAGCTTTCTTT.

This chain links TRBV24-1 with TRBJ2-1; D gene unclear. There are 14 residues in the CDR3. V lost 6 bases, J lost 4 bases, and 12 bases lay in between. Germline V gene sequence: CDR1 KGHDR, CDR2 SFDVKD. As DNA, the CDR3 is TGTGCCACCAGTAGGAGAGGACCTTACAATGAGCAGTTCTTC. This encodes CATSRRGPYNEQFF.

This clonotype has a handful of counts. The rearrangement uses TRBV3-1 and TRBJ2-7, with D possibly matching TRBD2 (6 bases). The CDR3 contains 15 residues. Trimming left V 4 bases short and J 4 bases short, with 17 bases between. Germline loops: CDR1 LGHDT, CDR2 YNNKEL (reference sequence). DNA of the CDR3: TGTGCCAGCAGCCCGGAGGGGCGACGTCGGTACGAGCAGTACTTC. It yields the protein CASSPEGRRRYEQYF.

This rearrangement joins TRBV5-4 to TRBJ1-5, with unresolved D. Trimming removed 3 bases from V and 0 bases from J, with 22 bases in between. The CDR3 is 19 residues long. CDR1 and CDR2 (germline): SGHNT, YYREEE (reference sequence). CDR3 sequence: CASSSRGFGVNYSNQPQHF. The CDR3 coding sequence is TGTGCCAGCAGCTCGAGAGGGTTTGGTGTCAATTATAGCAATCAGCCCCAGCATTTT. The full variable domain, its missing parts supplied by reference TRBV5-4 and TRBJ1-5, is ETGVTQSPTHLIKTRGQQVTLRCSSQSGHNTVSWYQQALGQGPQFIFQYYREEENGRGNFPPRFSGLQFPNYSSELNVNALELDDSALYLCASSSRGFGVNYSNQPQHFGDGTRLSIL.

This clonotype has a handful of counts. The rearrangement uses TRBV12-3 or TRBV12-4 and TRBJ1-2, with D possibly TRBD1 on 5 matching bases. The CDR3 totals 14 residues. V was pared by 5 bases and J by 2 bases, with 12 bases between. CDR3 in amino acids: CASSTREKNYGYTF. Written as DNA, the CDR3 is TGTGCCAGCAGTACCAGGGAGAAAAACTATGGCTACACCTTC.

This chain uses TRBV11-1 with TRBJ2-2; D is unclear. The germline V and J ends were trimmed by 4 bases and 0 bases, with 12 bases remaining between them. CDR1 is SGHAT, CDR2 FQDESV, per germline (reference sequence). The CDR3 is 16 amino acids. CDR3 nucleotide sequence: TGTGCCAGCAGCTCCCCGACCCCCTCGAACACCGGGGAGCTGTTTTTT. Translating gives CASSSPTPSNTGELFF.

This chain links TRBV12-3 or TRBV12-4 with TRBJ2-1; 12 nucleotides match TRBD2. Germline trimming cut 5 bases from V and 6 bases from J; bases unmatched to any gene: 14. The CDR3 has 18 amino acids. The CDR3 bases are TGTGCCAGCAGTCACCGTCGAGGACTAGCGGGGCCGCCCAATGAGCAGTTCTTC. Encoded protein: CASSHRRGLAGPPNEQFF.

This clonotype was detected ten times or more. The rearrangement joins TRBV20-1 to TRBJ1-1, with a tentative D call TRBD1 (5 bases). The CDR3 contains 12 residues. The germline V gene encodes CDR1 DFQATT and CDR2 SNEGSKA (reference sequence). With 5 bases removed from V and 1 base from J, the gap between germline ends came to 8 bases. The CDR3 loop is CSAVTGNTEAFF. The CDR3 DNA reads TGCAGTGCTGTCACAGGGAACACTGAAGCTTTCTTT.

The chain is built from TRBV6-6 and TRBJ2-7; D gene uncertain. V shed 4 bases and J shed 4 bases, with 8 bases lying between them. This CDR3 comprises 12 residues. The germline V gene encodes CDR1 MNHNY and CDR2 SVGAGI (reference sequence). The CDR3 protein is CASSSQDYEQYF. CDR3 nucleotides: TGTGCCAGCAGTTCGCAGGATTACGAGCAGTACTTC.

The chain employs TRBV19 and TRBJ2-1; 9 positions match TRBD2. The CDR3 length is 16 residues. Germline loops: CDR1 LNHDA, CDR2 SQIVND (reference sequence). With V trimmed by 7 bases and J by 4 bases, 11 bases remained unmatched. CDR3 residues: CASTNLGLAGYNEQFF. CDR3 in DNA: TGTGCCAGTACTAACCTGGGGCTAGCGGGATACAATGAGCAGTTCTTC.

The genes are TRBV28 and TRBJ1-3, with 9 bases identical to TRBD1. The length of the CDR3 is 17 residues. CDR1 and CDR2 from the germline V gene are MDHEN and SYDVKM. V lost 4 bases and J lost 1; bases outside the gene matches: 8. Written as DNA, the CDR3 is TGTGCCAGCAGTTATGACCTACAGGGGGCGTCTGGAAACACCATATATTTT. It encodes CASSYDLQGASGNTIYF.

The chain joins TRBV6-2 or TRBV6-3 to TRBJ1-1, with D unclear. Germline V CDR1 and CDR2: MNHEY, SVGEGT. The CDR3 length is 16 residues. Trimming shortened V by 2 bases and J by 1 base, and 14 bases separated the two germline ends. DNA for the CDR3: TGTGCCAGCAGTTACGGCTTGGGCGGCACGAACACTGAAGCTTTCTTT. As protein: CASSYGLGGTNTEAFF.

At least ten counts were recorded for this clonotype. V gene TRBV12-3 or TRBV12-4 combines with J gene TRBJ2-1, with D maybe TRBD2 (6 bases). V lost 6 bases and J lost 6, with 18 bases in between. This CDR3 contains 15 residues. The CDR3 here is CASSYDGTDLNEQFF. The CDR3 nucleotides read TGTGCCAGCAGCTATGACGGGACTGATCTCAATGAGCAGTTCTTC.

The chain employs TRBV9 and TRBJ2-7; D remains ambiguous. The CDR3 covers 13 residues. V was pared by 2 bases and J by 6 bases, with 12 bases between. CDR1 is SGDLS, CDR2 YYNGEE, per germline. The CDR3 DNA reads TGTGCCAGCAGCGTCTCGACCGCGGCCGAGCAGTACTTC. Its protein is CASSVSTAAEQYF.

This clonotype was seen a few times. The rearrangement uses TRBV11-2 and TRBJ2-7; possible D gene TRBD2, 6 bases. CDR3 length equals 16 residues. The germline V and J ends were trimmed by 2 bases and 1 base, with 15 bases remaining between them. In germline, CDR1 is SGHAT, CDR2 FQNNGV. CDR3 protein: CASSLIRDSPSYEQYF. CDR3 DNA sequence: TGTGCCAGCAGCTTAATTCGGGACTCGCCTTCCTACGAGCAGTACTTC. The entire variable domain, with the rest obtained from reference TRBV11-2 and TRBJ2-7, is as follows: EAGVAQSPRYKIIEKRQSVAFWCNPISGHATLYWYQQILGQGPKLLIQFQNNGVVDDSQLPKDRFSAERLKGVDSTLKIQPAKLEDSAVYLCASSLIRDSPSYEQYFGPGTRLTVT.

The table lists this clonotype with a few counts. V gene TRBV6-2 or TRBV6-3 combines with J gene TRBJ2-3; perhaps TRBD2 as D (6 bases). This CDR3 contains 15 residues. Between the trimmed V and J ends, which lost 6 bases and 5 bases, there was a span of 18 bases. Germline CDR1 reads MNHEY; CDR2 reads SVGEGT. The CDR3 DNA is TGTGCCAGCAGCCCCCTAGCGTTGCGAGGAGATACGCAGTATTTT. Protein sequence: CASSPLALRGDTQYF.

Only a few counts were recorded for this clonotype. The chain carries TRBV14 and TRBJ1-2; D call uncertain. The CDR3 has 13 residues. The V end lost 4 bases, the J end lost 5 bases, and 11 bases lay between the germline ends. Germline values: CDR1 SGHDN, CDR2 FVKESK. The chain's CDR3 is CASSLKPSYGYTF. DNA of the CDR3: TGTGCCAGCAGCCTTAAGCCCAGTTATGGCTACACCTTC.

This clonotype occurred a few times. The V gene is TRBV11-2, the J gene TRBJ2-1; D uncertain. Trimming stripped 0 bases from V and 7 bases from J, with 13 bases between. There are 15 residues in the CDR3. Germline CDR1 and CDR2: SGHAT and FQNNGV. The CDR3 DNA follows: TGTGCCAGCAGCTTAGATTCTTTGACTCTGAATGAGCAGTTCTTC. Its translation: CASSLDSLTLNEQFF. The whole variable domain, filled in from reference TRBV11-2 and TRBJ2-1, reads EAGVAQSPRYKIIEKRQSVAFWCNPISGHATLYWYQQILGQGPKLLIQFQNNGVVDDSQLPKDRFSAERLKGVDSTLKIQPAKLEDSAVYLCASSLDSLTLNEQFFGPGTRLTVL.

CDR3 bases: TGTGCCAGCAGCTCTAGCGGGTACCAAGAGACCCAGTACTTC. Translated: CASSSSGYQETQYF. J is TRBJ2-5 and V is TRBV7-9; 8 positions match TRBD2. Germline CDR1 SEHNR, CDR2 FQNEAQ (reference sequence). The CDR3 is 14 amino acids. The ends lost 4 bases at V and 0 bases at J; junction bases unmatched: 1.

This clonotype was found many times. The rearrangement uses TRBV29-1 and TRBJ2-1; TRBD1 matches at 9 bases. Germline V gene sequence: CDR1 SQVTM, CDR2 ANQGSEA. J gave up 5 bases and V 7 bases, and 12 bases lay outside the gene matches. The CDR3 runs 15 residues. DNA for the CDR3: TGCAGCGCCCCGCTGAGGGACAGGGCAAACAATGAGCAGTTCTTC. Protein product: CSAPLRDRANNEQFF.

This clonotype was detected a few times. V gene TRBV27 combines with J gene TRBJ1-1, with D tentatively TRBD1 (6 bases). The CDR3 runs to 16 residues. The V gene's germline CDR1 is MNHEY and CDR2 SMNVEV (reference sequence). V lost 5 bases and J 7 bases, leaving 23 bases between the germline ends. In nucleotides, the CDR3 is TGTGCCAGCAGTCCGCCGTACAGGGATGGTAGGGTTGAAGCTTTCTTT. This encodes CASSPPYRDGRVEAFF.

This clonotype has a count of ten or more. V usage is TRBV14 and J usage is TRBJ2-7; D remains unclear. The CDR3 contains 12 residues. Germline V gives CDR1 SGHDN, CDR2 FVKESK. V gave up 1 base and J gave up 3 bases, with 4 bases separating them. CDR3 DNA: TGTGCCAGCAGCCAAGGGTTCTACGAGCAGTACTTC. As protein: CASSQGFYEQYF.

J is TRBJ1-1 and V is TRBV5-1, with D perhaps matching TRBD1 (5 bases). There are 14 residues in the CDR3. V was cut by 1 base and J by 6 bases, with 13 bases left in between. Germline V gene sequence: CDR1 SGHRS, CDR2 YFSETQ. CDR3 in DNA: TGCGCCAGCAGCTTGATTGGGGGAACGGCTGAAGCTTTCTTT. Its protein product is CASSLIGGTAEAFF.

Only a few counts were recorded for this clonotype. This rearrangement joins TRBV4-2 to TRBJ2-1; D remains unclear. The CDR3 is 16 residues long. The germline gives CDR1 LGHNA, CDR2 YNFKEQ. Deletions cut 0 bases from V and 2 bases from J, with 11 bases between. The chain's CDR3 is CASSQEVLTPYNEQFF. The DNA of the CDR3 is TGTGCCAGCAGCCAAGAGGTGCTGACCCCCTACAATGAGCAGTTCTTC.